This TCR beta chain was identified during a study of blood T cells in healthy people across ages. CDR3 length: 15 amino acids. Germline values: CDR1 MNHEY, CDR2 SVGAGI. Trimming left V 2 bases short and J 4 bases short, with 15 bases between. A second PCR of roughly 7 to 11 cycles used a sample-barcoded 5' primer and a J-beta primer mix. A template-switch adaptor with 12 random nucleotides tagged each cDNA molecule. TCRdb passed the 5' RACE reads through MiXCR, listing each CDR3 protein once. In the table there are 1.5 million to 2 million distinct CDR3 sequences, around 48% of which are singletons. Study results and caveats: The fall in TCR beta diversity per million T cells was roughly linear with age. With unsorted PBMCs, a conclusive comparison of naive versus antigen-experienced cells was not possible.

On this clonotype: Its antigen is as yet unknown.

This clonotype was sampled from a middle-aged woman in good health. The chain carries TRBV6-5 and TRBJ2-7; D is possibly TRBD1 or TRBD2 (5 bases each). The sample was blood. CDR3 protein: CASSYLQGGGYEQYF. CDR3 DNA sequence: TGTGCCAGCAGTTACCTCCAGGGTGGGGGATACGAGCAGTACTTC.